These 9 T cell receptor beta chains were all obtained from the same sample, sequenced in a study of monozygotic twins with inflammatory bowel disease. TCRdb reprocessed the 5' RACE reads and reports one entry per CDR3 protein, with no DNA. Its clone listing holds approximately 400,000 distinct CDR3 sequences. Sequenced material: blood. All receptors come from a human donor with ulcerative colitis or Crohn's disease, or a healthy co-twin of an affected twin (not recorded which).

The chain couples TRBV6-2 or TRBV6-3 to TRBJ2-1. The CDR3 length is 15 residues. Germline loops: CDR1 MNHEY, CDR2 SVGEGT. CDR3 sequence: CASSSRRLAYNEQFF.

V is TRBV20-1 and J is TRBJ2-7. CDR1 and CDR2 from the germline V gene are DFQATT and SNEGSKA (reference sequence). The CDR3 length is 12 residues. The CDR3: CSAKQKNYEQYF.

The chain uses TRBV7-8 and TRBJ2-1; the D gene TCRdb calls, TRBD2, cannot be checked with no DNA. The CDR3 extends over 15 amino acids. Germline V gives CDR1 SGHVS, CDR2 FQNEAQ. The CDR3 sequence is CASSSPGPAGNEQFF.

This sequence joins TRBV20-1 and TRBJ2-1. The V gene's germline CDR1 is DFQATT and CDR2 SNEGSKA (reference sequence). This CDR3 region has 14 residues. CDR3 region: CSASFSSYDNEQFF.

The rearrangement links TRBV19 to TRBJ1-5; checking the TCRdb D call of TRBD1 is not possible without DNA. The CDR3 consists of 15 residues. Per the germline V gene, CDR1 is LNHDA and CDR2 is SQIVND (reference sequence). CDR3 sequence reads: CASSPWSGSNQPQHF.

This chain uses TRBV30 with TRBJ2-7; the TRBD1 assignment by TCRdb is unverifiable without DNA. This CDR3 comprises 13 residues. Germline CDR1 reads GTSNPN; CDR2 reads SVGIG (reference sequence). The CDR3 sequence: CASGTGDSYEQYF.

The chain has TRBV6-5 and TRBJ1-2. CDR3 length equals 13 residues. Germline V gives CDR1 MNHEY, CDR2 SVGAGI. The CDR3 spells CASSYDRSYGYTF.

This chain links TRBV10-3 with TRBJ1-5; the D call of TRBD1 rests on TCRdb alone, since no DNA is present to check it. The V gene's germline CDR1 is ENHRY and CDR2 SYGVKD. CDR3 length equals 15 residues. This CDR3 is CAISDGGTRNQPQHF.

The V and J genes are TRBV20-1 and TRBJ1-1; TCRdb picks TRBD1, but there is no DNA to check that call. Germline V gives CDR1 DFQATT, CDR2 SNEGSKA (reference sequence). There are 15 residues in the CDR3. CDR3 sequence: CSASGTGGSGTEAFF.